This T cell receptor (beta chain) originates from a study of blood T cell repertoires in COVID-19. About the study: The origin of the acute and convalescent COVID-19 samples was the United States, Italy and Spain. The analysed material was cDNA or gDNA that came from T cells, B-cell-depleted T cells, or PBMCs.

The CDR3 is made up of 14 amino acids. As processed by the authors: How many nucleated cells were present was estimated from reference gene primer amplification. Generated by immunoSEQ multiplex PCR, the TCRdb table keeps only in-frame clones and is missing some. D and trimming were read from the DNA, whereas the V and J calls and clone size are those reported in that table. The repertoire has roughly 120,000 clones, 75% to 90% of them found once; the top ten carry 4.6%. The sequenced sample consisted of peripheral blood. V is TRBV21-1 and J is TRBJ1-1; TRBD1 is taken as the D call from the table, unchecked against the DNA. TRBV21-1 is a known pseudogene. The clonotype originates from a woman in her forties or fifties with acute or convalescent COVID-19. CDR3 region: CASIPGQGTTEAFF. In nucleotides, the CDR3 is TGTGCCAGCATTCCGGGACAGGGGACCACTGAAGCTTTCTTT.